This TCR beta chain was identified in a study of shared clonotypes between healthy human individuals. Ten or more counts support this clone. Its specificity is not known. Findings and caveats of the study: Generation probabilities of non-shared clonotypes were lower (relative to those shared by all four donors).

TCRdb's table, derived via immunoSEQ multiplex PCR, lists solely in-frame clones and lacks some. Among some 980,000 clones listed, roughly 72% were seen once. The V gene's germline CDR1 is SGHRS and CDR2 YFSETQ. Trimming took 2 bases from V and 3 from J, leaving 14 bases between them. The CDR3 contains 15 residues. V usage is TRBV5-1 and J usage is TRBJ1-1; D may be TRBD1 (6 bases). The TCR originated in a man aged 18 to 30 in good health. Sequencing was done on a sample of memory CD4+ T cells sorted from blood. This sample's subset: CD45RA-negative fraction. The CDR3 nucleotides are TGCGCCAGCAGCTTCGATTTCAGGGGCGACACTGAAGCTTTCTTT. This gives the protein CASSFDFRGDTEAFF.